Each of the 11 T cell receptor beta chains below was sequenced from the same sample in a study of blood T cell repertoires in COVID-19. The data were produced by immunoSEQ multiplex PCR, yet TCRdb's version contains in-frame clones alone and is incomplete. This sample carries about 280,000 clones, 88% of them seen once, and the ten largest clones take roughly 2%. The sample was PBMCs or T cells enriched from blood (not recorded which). These receptors were taken from a woman aged 55-70 years in a cohort exposed to, infected with or recovered from COVID-19 (not recorded which).

This chain uses TRBV7-2 with TRBJ2-2; 8 nucleotides match TRBD1. The CDR3 contains 13 residues. CDR1 is SGHTA, CDR2 FQGNSA, per germline. Trimming took 4 bases from V and 6 from J; bases not matched to a gene: 1. In DNA form, the CDR3 reads TGTGCCAGCAGCTCCAGGGGGCCCGGGGAGCTGTTTTTT. Its protein product is CASSSRGPGELFF.

In regard to this clone: One junction end does not reproduce the germline sequence, and a read error may be involved. The rearrangement links TRBV7-2 to TRBJ2-1; 7 nucleotides line up with TRBD2. Germline-derived CDR1 and CDR2 are SGHTA and FQGNSA. The CDR3 sequence is 17 residues long. The DNA for the CDR3 is TGTGCCAGCAGCCCCGGGACTACTAGGGGTAGGTACATTGAGCAGTTCTTC. It specifies CASSPGTTRGRYIEQFF.

This chain connects TRBV7-8 to TRBJ2-2; TRBD1 might be the D (5 bases). Germline lookup yields CDR1 SGHVS and CDR2 FQNEAQ. V gave up 6 bases and J gave up 5 bases, with 16 bases separating them. CDR3 size: 15 residues. CDR3 amino acids: CASSQLGALTGELFF. In DNA, the CDR3 is TGTGCCAGCAGTCAACTTGGGGCTTTAACCGGGGAGCTGTTTTTT.

This sequence joins TRBV7-9 and TRBJ2-7, with 7 bases identical to TRBD1. V lost 6 bases to trimming and J lost 2 bases; unmatched junction nucleotides: 4. This CDR3 is 13 amino acids long. The V gene's germline CDR1 is SEHNR and CDR2 FQNEAQ (reference sequence). This CDR3 is CASSRDSPYEQYF. Written as DNA, the CDR3 is TGTGCCAGCAGTCGGGACAGTCCCTACGAGCAGTACTTC.

The V gene is TRBV7-8, the J gene TRBJ1-5, with D possibly being TRBD1 (5 bases). The CDR3 covers 15 residues. In germline, CDR1 is SGHVS, CDR2 FQNEAQ. V lost 5 bases and J 8 bases, leaving 19 bases between the germline ends. CDR3 coding DNA: TGTGCCAGCAGCCCACGTCAGGGTGGTGATGAGCCCCAGCATTTT. Amino acids: CASSPRQGGDEPQHF. Full variable domain (outside the CDR3, taken from reference TRBV7-8 and TRBJ1-5): GAGVSQSPRYKVAKRGQDVALRCDPISGHVSLFWYQQALGQGPEFLTYFQNEAQLDKSGLPSDRFFAERPEGSVSTLKIQRTQQEDSAVYLCASSPRQGGDEPQHFGDGTRLSIL.

The chain couples TRBV7-9 to TRBJ2-3, with D maybe TRBD1 (6 bases). Trimming cost V 4 bases and J 9 bases, with 11 bases left between them. The CDR3 consists of 12 residues. Germline V gene sequence: CDR1 SEHNR, CDR2 FQNEAQ (reference sequence). The CDR3 DNA sequence: TGTGCCAGCAGCTCCTCCGGGACAACGCAGTATTTT. Translated, it gives CASSSSGTTQYF.

The chain couples TRBV7-9 to TRBJ2-3; 8 bases fit TRBD1. The CDR3 consists of 19 residues. The trim removed 7 bases at V and 1 base at J, leaving 19 bases unmatched. CDR1 and CDR2 from the germline V gene are SEHNR and FQNEAQ (reference sequence). CDR3 in DNA: TGTGCCAGCATCTTCGGACAGGGAAAAATCGGGGGAGGCACAGATACGCAGTATTTT. This encodes CASIFGQGKIGGGTDTQYF.

This chain uses TRBV4-3 with TRBJ2-1; D uncertain. Germline assignment: CDR1 LGHNA and CDR2 YSLEER. The germline V and J ends were trimmed by 0 bases and 8 bases, with 11 bases remaining between them. The CDR3 totals 14 residues. CDR3 sequence: CASSQDAIIYEQFF. CDR3 in DNA: TGCGCCAGCAGCCAAGATGCTATTATCTATGAGCAGTTCTTC.

This rearrangement joins TRBV18 to TRBJ1-5; 8 nucleotides align to TRBD1. Germline V gene data show CDR1 as KGHSH and CDR2 as LQKENI. The CDR3 loop spans 14 amino acids. After removal of 6 bases from V and 4 bases from J, the junction contained 5 bases not matched to a gene. CDR3 residues: CASSLTGGNQPQHF. The DNA for the CDR3 is TGTGCCAGCTCTCTAACAGGGGGAAATCAGCCCCAGCATTTT. The full variable domain, rest sourced from reference TRBV18 and TRBJ1-5, is NAGVMQNPRHLVRRRGQEARLRCSPMKGHSHVYWYRQLPEEGLKFMVYLQKENIIDESGMPKERFSAEFPKEGPSILRIQQVVRGDSAAYFCASSLTGGNQPQHFGDGTRLSIL.

This rearrangement joins TRBV29-1 to TRBJ1-1; unclear D gene. V lost 6 bases and J 2 bases, leaving 10 bases between the germline ends. The CDR3 has 12 residues. Germline CDR1 and CDR2: SQVTM and ANQGSEA. CDR3 nucleotides: TGCAGCGTAAGAAGACAAAACACTGAAGCTTTCTTT. Protein: CSVRRQNTEAFF.

CDR3 DNA: TGCGCCAGCAGCGTCCCTAGCGCGTACAATGAGCAGTTCTTC. Its protein product is CASSVPSAYNEQFF. This chain connects TRBV5-1 to TRBJ2-1, with D maybe TRBD2 (6 bases). The germline V gene encodes CDR1 SGHRS and CDR2 YFSETQ. CDR3 size: 14 residues. V shed 4 bases and J shed 4 bases, with 12 bases lying between them.